These T cell receptor beta chains were read from a single sample in a study of vaccination effects on CD4 cells after COVID-19. The data were produced by immunoSEQ multiplex PCR, yet TCRdb's version contains in-frame clones alone and is incomplete. The sample has 25,000 or so clones, roughly 73% seen once. These TCRs are of unknown antigen specificity. Material: CD4+ T cells from PBMCs cultured with HCoV-NL63 spike peptides, obtained before COVID-19 vaccination. Receptors were obtained from a human donor who received a COVID-19 vaccine. Both conserved end residues are part of each CDR3. D genes are given only for firm matches. Clone size is given for some rows only: seen once, a few or many times, or a class if the clone is expanded.

>-|TRBJ1-5|-|TRBV19
CASSTQERAYNQPQHF
TGTGCCAGTAGTACCCAGGAGAGGGCCTACAATCAGCCCCAGCATTTT
>few|TRBJ2-4|-|TRBV4-2
CASSRETRTGNIQYF
TGTGCCAGCAGCCGTGAGACCCGAACCGGAAACATTCAGTACTTC
>-|TRBJ2-4|TRBD2|TRBV4-1
CASSQELAGGLAKNIQYF
TGCGCCAGCAGCCAAGAGCTAGCGGGAGGACTAGCCAAAAACATTCAGTACTTC
>-|TRBJ1-3|-|TRBV7-8
CASSPTGNTIYF
TGTGCCAGCAGCCCCACAGGGAACACCATATATTTT
>-|TRBJ2-7|-|TRBV27
CASSPLGGGTYEQYF
TGTGCCAGCAGCCCGTTAGGGGGGGGAACCTACGAGCAGTACTTC
>few|TRBJ2-1|TRBD2|TRBV19
CASSIDAGLRGNEQFF
TGTGCCAGTAGTATAGACGCGGGACTAAGAGGGAATGAGCAGTTCTTC
>-|TRBJ1-3|TRBD1|TRBV5-6
CASSTPGQGSGNTIYF
TGTGCCAGCAGTACCCCGGGACAGGGCTCTGGAAACACCATATATTTT
>-|TRBJ2-1|-|TRBV5-1
CASSWQGGEQFF
TGCGCCAGCAGCTGGCAGGGGGGTGAGCAGTTCTTC
>-|TRBJ2-1|TRBD1|TRBV28
CASGDRAYNEQFF
TGTGCCAGCGGTGACAGGGCCTACAATGAGCAGTTCTTC
>large|TRBJ2-5|-|TRBV3-1/TRBV3-2
CASSQGSNRERETQYF
TGTGCCAGCAGCCAGGGGTCTAATCGGGAACGGGAGACCCAGTACTTC
>few|TRBJ2-1|TRBD1|TRBV18
CASSPQGAGTYNEQFF
TGTGCCAGCTCACCACAGGGGGCGGGCACCTACAATGAGCAGTTCTTC
>-|TRBJ2-7|-|TRBV12-3/TRBV12-4
CASSFEGTYEQYF
TGTGCCAGCAGTTTTGAGGGTACCTACGAGCAGTACTTC
>-|TRBJ1-2|-|TRBV30
CAWSVPYGYTF
TGTGCCTGGAGTGTACCTTATGGCTACACCTTC
>-|TRBJ2-7|-|TRBV19
CASSIGHRAEQYF
TGTGCCAGTAGTATAGGTCACCGGGCCGAGCAGTACTTC
>-|TRBJ1-2|-|TRBV5-4
CASSPQTRKSYGYTF
TGTGCCAGCAGCCCTCAAACACGGAAATCCTATGGCTACACCTTC
>-|TRBJ2-2|-|TRBV7-3
CASSLTFGGNTGELFF
TGTGCCAGCAGCCTCACCTTCGGGGGAAACACCGGGGAGCTGTTTTTT
>-|TRBJ2-5|-|TRBV30
CAWSAAGQETQYF
TGTGCCTGGAGCGCGGCAGGTCAAGAGACCCAGTACTTC
>-|TRBJ1-4|-|TRBV5-1
CASSLTATNEKLFF
TGCGCCAGCAGCTTAACGGCAACTAATGAAAAACTGTTTTTT
>-|TRBJ2-1|TRBD2|TRBV28
CASLGLADPYNEQFF
TGTGCCAGCCTCGGACTAGCGGACCCCTACAATGAGCAGTTCTTC
>-|TRBJ2-3|TRBD2|TRBV4-2
CASSQETSADTQYF
TGTGCCAGCAGCCAGGAAACTAGCGCCGATACGCAGTATTTT
>-|TRBJ1-2|-|TRBV18
CASSSQGSLGYGYTF
TGTGCCAGCTCATCACAGGGTAGTCTAGGGTATGGCTACACCTTC
>-|TRBJ1-4|-|TRBV6-1
CASSDRGGGWNEKLFF
TGTGCCAGCAGTGACCGCGGGGGCGGGTGGAATGAAAAACTGTTTTTT
>-|TRBJ1-2|-|TRBV3-1/TRBV3-2
CASSQEGDPYGYTF
TGTGCCAGCAGCCAAGAAGGAGATCCATATGGCTACACCTTC
>few|TRBJ1-2|TRBD1|TRBV6-5
CASSYRGQGYGYTF
TGTGCCAGCAGTTACCGAGGACAGGGTTATGGCTACACCTTC
>-|TRBJ2-1|-|TRBV12-3/TRBV12-4
CASSGLGYNEQFF
TGTGCCAGCAGTGGTCTAGGCTACAATGAGCAGTTCTTC
>-|TRBJ2-3|TRBD1|TRBV19
CASSKDRGLTDTQYF
TGTGCCAGTAGTAAGGACAGGGGTCTGACAGATACGCAGTATTTT
>-|TRBJ2-5|TRBD2|TRBV28
CASRPLPRREFVETQYF
TGTGCCAGCAGGCCCCTGCCCCGGCGGGAGTTCGTGGAGACCCAGTACTTC
>-|TRBJ1-2|-|TRBV5-1
CASSLVPGADYGYTF
TGCGCCAGCAGCTTGGTGCCAGGGGCGGATTATGGCTACACCTTC
>-|TRBJ2-1|-|TRBV6-1
CASSEGNSYNEQFF
TGTGCCAGCAGTGAGGGGAACTCCTACAATGAGCAGTTCTTC
>-|TRBJ2-4|TRBD1|TRBV27
CASSEDRVGIQYF
TGTGCCAGCAGTGAGGACAGGGTCGGCATTCAGTACTTC
>once|TRBJ1-1|-|TRBV7-9
CASSLGGMNTEAFF
TGTGCCAGCAGCTTAGGGGGCATGAACACTGAAGCTTTCTTT
>-|TRBJ2-3|-|TRBV7-2
CASSLSFGADTQYF
TGTGCCAGCAGCTTATCTTTCGGGGCAGATACGCAGTATTTT
>-|TRBJ2-1|TRBD2|TRBV4-2
CASSQDKGSGRYEQFF
TGTGCCAGCAGCCAAGATAAGGGTAGCGGGAGATATGAGCAGTTCTTC
>-|TRBJ1-5|TRBD1|TRBV7-9
CASSPRGRQPQHF
TGTGCCAGCAGCCCCAGGGGGCGTCAGCCCCAGCATTTT
>-|TRBJ2-7|TRBD1|TRBV5-4
CASSWGSPGQGAGEQYF
TGTGCCAGCAGCTGGGGGTCACCGGGACAGGGGGCTGGAGAGCAGTACTTC
>-|TRBJ1-6|-|TRBV7-2
CASSLGPGGSPLHF
TGTGCCAGCAGCTTAGGGCCCGGCGGTTCACCCCTCCACTTT
>-|TRBJ2-3|-|TRBV19
CASRDQGRGQYF
TGTGCCAGTAGGGATCAGGGTCGGGGGCAGTATTTT
>-|TRBJ1-6|-|TRBV18
CASSPQRVNSPLHF
TGTGCCAGCTCACCACAGCGGGTAAATTCACCCCTCCACTTT
>few|TRBJ2-7|TRBD1|TRBV2
CASRGDSYEQYF
TGTGCCAGCAGGGGGGACAGCTACGAGCAGTACTTC
>-|TRBJ2-7|TRBD2|TRBV5-1
CASSLASSGSREQYF
TGCGCCAGCAGCTTGGCGTCTAGCGGGAGTCGAGAGCAGTACTTC
>-|TRBJ1-2|TRBD1|TRBV2
CASRGQGIYGYTF
TGTGCCAGCAGAGGACAGGGAATCTATGGCTACACCTTC
>-|TRBJ2-3|-|TRBV18
CASSPTALQDGGPTDTQYF
TGTGCCAGCTCACCAACCGCCCTACAGGACGGAGGACCCACAGATACGCAGTATTTT
>few|TRBJ1-5|-|TRBV4-2
CASSQNSDQPQHF
TGTGCCAGCAGCCAAAATTCGGATCAGCCCCAGCATTTT
>-|TRBJ2-1|-|TRBV11-2
CASSQRGRAVYEQFF
TGTGCCAGCAGTCAGAGGGGGAGGGCAGTATATGAGCAGTTCTTC
>once|TRBJ1-5|TRBD1|TRBV4-1
CASSLTGGHQPQHF
TGCGCCAGCAGCTTAACAGGGGGTCATCAGCCCCAGCATTTT
>-|TRBJ2-5|-|TRBV4-1
CASSQAGTGKETQYF
TGCGCCAGCAGCCAAGCGGGGACTGGAAAAGAGACCCAGTACTTC
>-|TRBJ2-5|-|TRBV6-6
CASTNSQETQYF
TGTGCCAGCACAAACAGCCAAGAGACCCAGTACTTC
>few|TRBJ1-3|-|TRBV14
CASSPLGTISGNTIYF
TGTGCCAGCAGCCCTCTCGGGACCATCTCTGGAAACACCATATATTTT
>few|TRBJ1-2|TRBD1|TRBV18
CASSPTLRDSRTYGYTF
TGTGCCAGCTCACCGACACTGCGGGACAGTCGAACCTATGGCTACACCTTC
>-|TRBJ2-7|TRBD1|TRBV2
CAGSMGQLTYEQYF
TGTGCCGGTAGTATGGGACAGTTGACCTACGAGCAGTACTTC
>once|TRBJ2-5|TRBD2|TRBV5-4
CASSWTSGGSGRETQYF
TGTGCCAGCAGCTGGACTAGCGGGGGCTCGGGGCGGGAGACCCAGTACTTC
>-|TRBJ1-1|-|TRBV29-1
CSVSARVETEAFF
TGCAGCGTTTCCGCCAGGGTGGAAACTGAAGCTTTCTTT
>-|TRBJ2-1|-|TRBV4-2
CASSQGVGDGAYNEQFF
TGTGCCAGCAGCCAAGGGGTGGGGGATGGCGCCTACAATGAGCAGTTCTTC
>-|TRBJ2-7|TRBD1|TRBV19
CASRRTGVAYEQYF
TGTGCCAGTAGGAGGACAGGGGTCGCCTACGAGCAGTACTTC
>-|TRBJ1-4|-|TRBV30
CAWSVGGGVEKLFF
TGTGCCTGGAGTGTGGGAGGGGGTGTTGAAAAACTGTTTTTT
>few|TRBJ1-4|-|TRBV19
CASKPTSTTNEKLFF
TGTGCCAGTAAACCGACAAGTACAACTAATGAAAAACTGTTTTTT
>-|TRBJ2-5|TRBD2|TRBV5-1
CASSLSPTSGQETQYF
TGCGCCAGCAGCTTGTCCCCGACTAGCGGCCAAGAGACCCAGTACTTC